This is a list of T cell receptor beta chains from one sample in a study of T cell clonotyping in hematopoietic cell transplantation. Only in-frame clones appear in the TCRdb table, and some are missing; sequencing was by immunoSEQ multiplex PCR. The sample carries thousands of clones, 95% to 97% recorded once. Sample: peripheral blood mononuclear cells, taken before stem cell transplant. The receptor set was obtained from a man between 70 and 80 years old with acute myeloid leukemia. Some clones in this sample may be carry-over from other donors' samples. CDR3s include the opening cysteine and the closing phenylalanine or tryptophan. The D gene is left open where the match is weak. A clone size is listed for some rows: how often the clone was seen (once, few, many), or a class if it is expanded.

D,J,size,V,CDR3,DNA
NA,TRBJ1-4,NA,TRBV7-2,CASSVQGSTVFF,TGTGCCAGCAGCGTCCAGGGGAGTACGGTGTTTTTT
NA,TRBJ2-2,NA,TRBV29-1,CSVETGLVVGELFF,TGCAGCGTTGAGACGGGCCTAGTCGTCGGGGAGCTGTTTTTT
TRBD1,TRBJ2-7,NA,TRBV27,CASGIQGSYEQYF,TGTGCCAGCGGGATACAGGGGTCCTACGAGCAGTACTTC
NA,TRBJ1-1,NA,TRBV6-5,CASSREDTEAFF,TGTGCCAGCAGTCGAGAAGACACTGAAGCTTTCTTT
NA,TRBJ1-5,NA,TRBV29-1,CSVADRRGGNQPQHF,TGCAGCGTTGCCGACAGGAGGGGAGGCAATCAGCCCCAGCATTTT
NA,TRBJ1-1,NA,TRBV29-1,CSVETQGGTEAFF,TGCAGCGTTGAAACACAGGGCGGCACTGAAGCTTTCTTT
NA,TRBJ1-4,once,TRBV5-4,CASSLQSNEKLFF,TGTGCCAGCAGCTTACAGAGCAATGAAAAACTGTTTTTT
TRBD2,TRBJ2-1,NA,TRBV25-1,CASSEYLAGGSLNNEQFF,TGTGCCAGCAGTGAATATCTAGCGGGAGGCAGCCTAAACAATGAGCAGTTCTTC
NA,TRBJ2-7,NA,TRBV14,CASSPILKAYEQYF,TGTGCCAGCAGCCCTATACTAAAAGCCTACGAGCAGTACTTC
NA,TRBJ1-1,NA,TRBV2,CAGARGRTEAFF,TGTGCCGGCGCCCGGGGGCGCACTGAAGCTTTCTTT
NA,TRBJ2-7,NA,TRBV19,CASSAGPYEQYF,TGTGCCAGTAGTGCGGGGCCCTACGAGCAGTACTTC
TRBD2,TRBJ2-2,NA,TRBV5-1,CASSLRAGATTGELFF,TGCGCCAGCAGCTTGAGGGCGGGAGCTACCACCGGGGAGCTGTTTTTT
NA,TRBJ2-3,NA,TRBV7-2,CASSLDPITDTQYF,TGTGCCAGCAGCTTAGATCCTATAACAGATACGCAGTATTTT
NA,TRBJ1-5,NA,TRBV19,CASSIYRDQPQHF,TGTGCCAGTAGTATCTACAGGGATCAGCCCCAGCATTTT
TRBD2,TRBJ2-5,NA,TRBV28,CASSLRVRGRRETQYF,TGTGCCAGCAGTTTGAGGGTGCGGGGGAGGAGAGAGACCCAGTACTTC
TRBD1,TRBJ2-2,NA,TRBV6-5,CASSRDRSRPGELFF,TGTGCCAGCAGTCGGGACAGAAGTCGGCCCGGGGAGCTGTTTTTT
NA,TRBJ2-2,once,TRBV10-3,CAISMAGEDTGELFF,TGTGCCATCAGTATGGCAGGGGAGGACACCGGGGAGCTGTTTTTT
NA,TRBJ2-7,NA,TRBV7-9,CASSLEVGEQYF,TGTGCCAGCAGCTTAGAAGTTGGAGAGCAGTACTTC
NA,TRBJ2-2,NA,TRBV5-5,CASSFGADSNTGELFF,TGTGCCAGCAGCTTCGGTGCAGATTCGAACACCGGGGAGCTGTTTTTT
NA,TRBJ1-1,NA,TRBV20-1,CSADTTEAFF,TGCAGTGCCGACACGACTGAAGCTTTCTTT
TRBD1,TRBJ1-1,NA,TRBV7-9,CASSSLWTGVRNTEAFF,TGTGCCAGCAGCTCCTTGTGGACAGGGGTAAGGAACACTGAAGCTTTCTTT
TRBD1,TRBJ1-2,NA,TRBV30,CAWTRQGSGYTF,TGTGCCTGGACCAGACAGGGCAGTGGCTACACCTTC
NA,TRBJ2-7,NA,TRBV7-2,CASSLVFSGFGYEQYF,TGTGCCAGCAGCTTAGTTTTTAGCGGCTTCGGATACGAGCAGTACTTC
NA,TRBJ1-5,NA,TRBV28,CASSLWGRNSNQPQHF,TGTGCCAGCAGTTTATGGGGACGCAATAGCAATCAGCCCCAGCATTTT
TRBD1,TRBJ1-1,NA,TRBV6-5,CASCRDRGTEAFF,TGTGCCAGCTGCCGGGACAGGGGCACTGAAGCTTTCTTT
NA,TRBJ1-2,NA,TRBV6-5,CASSFDRNYGYTF,TGTGCCAGCAGTTTTGACAGGAACTATGGCTACACCTTC
NA,TRBJ1-1,NA,TRBV30,CAWSVLRGAKTEAFF,TGTGCCTGGAGTGTACTCCGGGGGGCGAAGACTGAAGCTTTCTTT
NA,TRBJ1-3,NA,TRBV10-3,CAISDPGHMETAIYF,TGTGCCATCAGTGACCCGGGACATATGGAAACGGCCATATATTTT
NA,TRBJ1-1,once,TRBV14,CASSQYMNTEAFF,TGTGCCAGCAGCCAGTACATGAACACTGAAGCTTTCTTT
NA,TRBJ2-2,NA,TRBV28,CASEGNTGELFF,TGTGCCAGCGAGGGAAACACCGGGGAGCTGTTTTTT
NA,TRBJ1-1,NA,TRBV6-5,CASTPPSGGTEAFF,TGTGCCAGCACCCCGCCGAGTGGAGGCACTGAAGCTTTCTTT
TRBD1,TRBJ2-7,NA,TRBV6-6,CASRTGTVTYEQYF,TGTGCCAGCAGAACCGGGACAGTAACCTACGAGCAGTACTTC
NA,TRBJ2-7,NA,TRBV11-2,CASSYDGYEQYF,TGTGCCAGCAGCTACGACGGGTACGAGCAGTACTTC
TRBD1,TRBJ2-7,NA,TRBV2,CASSLDRGRSYEQYF,TGTGCCAGCAGTCTTGACAGGGGGCGTTCCTACGAGCAGTACTTC
NA,TRBJ2-7,NA,TRBV15,CATSRDPSSYEQYF,TGTGCCACCAGCAGAGATCCAAGCTCCTACGAGCAGTACTTC
NA,TRBJ2-2,NA,TRBV6-5,CASSYDPIQGTGELFF,TGTGCCAGCAGTTACGATCCGATCCAGGGCACCGGGGAGCTGTTTTTT
TRBD2,TRBJ2-1,NA,TRBV6-5,CASEAGGPGEQFF,TGTGCCAGCGAGGCGGGAGGGCCTGGTGAGCAGTTCTTC
TRBD1,TRBJ1-3,once,TRBV6-5,CASMRQGRLGNTIYF,TGTGCCAGCATGCGACAGGGTAGGCTTGGAAACACCATATATTTT
TRBD1,TRBJ2-5,NA,TRBV4-1,CASSHRTGPETQYF,TGCGCCAGCAGCCACCGGACAGGGCCGGAGACCCAGTACTTC
TRBD1,TRBJ1-5,once,TRBV30,CAWSVPHGQGNQPQHF,TGTGCCTGGAGTGTACCTCACGGACAGGGCAATCAGCCCCAGCATTTT
TRBD1,TRBJ2-3,NA,TRBV19,CASSIGDRERYISGTDTQYF,TGTGCCAGTAGTATAGGGGACAGGGAAAGGTATATATCTGGCACAGATACGCAGTATTTT
NA,TRBJ1-1,once,TRBV5-4,CASSLGRALEAFF,TGTGCCAGCAGCTTGGGGCGGGCGCTTGAAGCTTTCTTT
TRBD1,TRBJ1-5,NA,TRBV19,CASSLRDRWDQPQHF,TGTGCCAGTAGTTTAAGGGACAGATGGGATCAGCCCCAGCATTTT
TRBD2,TRBJ2-5,NA,TRBV15,CATSRWGKLAVETQYF,TGTGCCACCAGCAGATGGGGAAAACTAGCGGTGGAGACCCAGTACTTC
NA,TRBJ2-7,NA,TRBV7-2,CASSLAGTPTYEQYF,TGTGCCAGCAGCTTAGCCGGGACACCGACCTACGAGCAGTACTTC
NA,TRBJ1-1,NA,TRBV11-2,CASRGAGWEAFF,TGTGCCAGCAGGGGAGCCGGATGGGAAGCTTTCTTT
NA,TRBJ1-1,NA,TRBV7-2,CASSLLPGHLNTEAFF,TGTGCCAGCAGCCTACTCCCGGGACACTTGAACACTGAAGCTTTCTTT
TRBD2,TRBJ2-1,NA,TRBV14,CASSQELLAPNNEQFF,TGTGCCAGCAGCCAAGAGTTACTAGCGCCGAACAATGAGCAGTTCTTC
TRBD1,TRBJ2-3,NA,TRBV4-1,CASSQDQPGQNRDTQYF,TGCGCCAGCAGCCAAGACCAGCCGGGACAGAATCGAGATACGCAGTATTTT
NA,TRBJ1-2,NA,TRBV28,CASTPQGSNYGYTF,TGTGCCAGCACCCCCCAGGGGAGTAACTATGGCTACACCTTC
NA,TRBJ1-1,once,TRBV29-1,CSVGTWDTEAFF,TGCAGCGTTGGGACTTGGGACACTGAAGCTTTCTTT
TRBD2,TRBJ2-1,NA,TRBV11-2,CASSPRGSGRNNEQFF,TGTGCCAGCAGCCCGCGCGGTAGCGGGAGGAACAATGAGCAGTTCTTC
NA,TRBJ1-3,NA,TRBV30,CAWSRGNGGNTIYF,TGTGCCTGGAGTAGGGGGAACGGTGGAAACACCATATATTTT
NA,TRBJ2-3,NA,TRBV19,CASSIPPLGGVGADTQYF,TGTGCCAGTAGTATCCCCCCTTTGGGGGGAGTAGGGGCAGATACGCAGTATTTT
NA,TRBJ2-3,NA,TRBV6-5,CASSLQGGDTQYF,TGTGCCAGCAGCCTTCAGGGGGGAGATACGCAGTATTTT
NA,TRBJ2-2,NA,TRBV28,CASSPRPGELFF,TGTGCCAGCAGTCCAAGGCCCGGGGAGCTGTTTTTT
NA,TRBJ2-7,NA,TRBV20-1,CSAMYRDEQYF,TGCAGTGCGATGTACAGGGACGAGCAGTACTTC
NA,TRBJ2-1,NA,TRBV6-5,CASSYSRRTSPGEQFF,TGTGCCAGCAGTTACTCGAGGCGGACTTCTCCCGGTGAGCAGTTCTTC
NA,TRBJ1-2,few,TRBV19,CASSITGDYGYTF,TGTGCCAGTAGTATTACAGGCGACTATGGCTACACCTTC
NA,TRBJ1-6,NA,TRBV30,CAWSPTAYNSPLHF,TGTGCCTGGAGTCCAACAGCCTATAATTCACCCCTCCACTTT